A selection of T cell receptor beta chains follows, all from one sample in a study of Graves' ophthalmopathy and Graves' hyperthyroidism. MiXCR, applied by TCRdb to the multiplex PCR reads, yields one record per CDR3 protein. The sample has tens of thousands of distinct CDR3 sequences, over 40% seen once. Sequencing input: peripheral blood. The receptors here all came from an adult man with Graves' ophthalmopathy. The CDR3 runs from the conserved cysteine through the conserved F or W. The D gene is left open where the match is weak. Expanded clones are given a class, and other clones once, few, many or no size at all.

clone_size d_call j_call v_call cdr3_nt cdr3_aa
many - TRBJ1-5 TRBV12-3/TRBV12-4 TGTGCCAGCAGTCATACAACAGGTTTCAATCAGCCCCAGCATTTT CASSHTTGFNQPQHF
- - TRBJ2-5 TRBV2 TGTGCCAGCAGTGAAAATCGGGCCCAGTACTTC CASSENRAQYF
- - TRBJ2-5 TRBV18 TGTGCCAGCTCACCAACATCTGGAGAGACCCAGTACTTC CASSPTSGETQYF
many TRBD1 TRBJ1-1 TRBV4-1 TGCGCCAGCAGCCTTCCGACAGGGGGCTGGGCCGACGAAGCTTTCTTT CASSLPTGGWADEAFF
- - TRBJ2-2 TRBV7-9 TGTGCCAGCAATAGTGAGGGAAGGGACACCGGGGAGCTGTTTTTT CASNSEGRDTGELFF
- TRBD2 TRBJ2-1 TRBV7-9 TGTGCCAGCAGCCGGACTAGCGGACTACACAATGAGCAGTTCTTC CASSRTSGLHNEQFF
many TRBD2 TRBJ2-2 TRBV6-5 TGTGCCAGCAGTTACTCGATTACCGTCCTAGCGGGTACCACCGGGGAGCTGTTTTTT CASSYSITVLAGTTGELFF
many - TRBJ1-6 TRBV4-1 TGCGCCAGCAGCCCACGGGTAGGCAACCATAATTCACCCCTCCACTTT CASSPRVGNHNSPLHF
- - TRBJ2-5 TRBV2 TGTGCCAGCAGTGAGGCGCTAAGGTATTTGCAAGAGACCCAGTACTTC CASSEALRYLQETQYF
- - TRBJ1-4 TRBV20-1 TGCAGTGCGTCCCAGGGGTGGGATGAAAAACTGTTTTTT CSASQGWDEKLFF
- - TRBJ1-2 TRBV7-2 TGTGCCAGCAGCTTAGAAGCCAGGGACACCTATGGCTACACCTTC CASSLEARDTYGYTF